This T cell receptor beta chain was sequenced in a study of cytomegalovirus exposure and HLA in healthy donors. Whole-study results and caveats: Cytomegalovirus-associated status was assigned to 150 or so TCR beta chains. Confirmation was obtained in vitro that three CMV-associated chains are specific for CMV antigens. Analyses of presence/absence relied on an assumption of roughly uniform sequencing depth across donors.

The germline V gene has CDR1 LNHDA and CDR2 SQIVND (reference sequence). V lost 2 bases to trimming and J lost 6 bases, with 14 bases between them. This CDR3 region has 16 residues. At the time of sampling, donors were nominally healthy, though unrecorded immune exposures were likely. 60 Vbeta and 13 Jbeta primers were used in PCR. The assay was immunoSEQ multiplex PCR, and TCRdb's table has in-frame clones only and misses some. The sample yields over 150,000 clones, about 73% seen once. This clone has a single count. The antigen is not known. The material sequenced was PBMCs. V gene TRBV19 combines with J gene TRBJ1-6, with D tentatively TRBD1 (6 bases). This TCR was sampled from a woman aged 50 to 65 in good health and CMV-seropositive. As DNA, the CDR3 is TGTGCCAGTAGTATATCGGAGGACAGCCCTAATTCACCCCTCCACTTT. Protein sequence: CASSISEDSPNSPLHF. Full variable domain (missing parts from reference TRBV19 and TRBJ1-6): DGGITQSPKYLFRKEGQNVTLSCEQNLNHDAMYWYRQDPGQGLRLIYYSQIVNDFQKGDIAEGYSVSREKKESFPLTVTSAQKNPTAFYLCASSISEDSPNSPLHFGNGTRLTVT.